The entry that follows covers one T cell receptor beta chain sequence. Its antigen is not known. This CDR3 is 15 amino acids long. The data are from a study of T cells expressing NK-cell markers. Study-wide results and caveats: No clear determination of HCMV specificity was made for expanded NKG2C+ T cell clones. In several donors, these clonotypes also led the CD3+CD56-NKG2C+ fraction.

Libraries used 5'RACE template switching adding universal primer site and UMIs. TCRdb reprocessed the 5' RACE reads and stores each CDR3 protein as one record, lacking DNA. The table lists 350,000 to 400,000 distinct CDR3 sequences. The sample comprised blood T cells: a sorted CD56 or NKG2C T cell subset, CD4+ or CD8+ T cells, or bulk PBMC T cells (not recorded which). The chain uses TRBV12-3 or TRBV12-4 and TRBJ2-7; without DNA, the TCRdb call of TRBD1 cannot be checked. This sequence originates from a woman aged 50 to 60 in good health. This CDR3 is CASSDIGQGRHEQYF.